These 17 T cell receptor beta chains came from one sample sequenced in a study of Ad26.COV2.S vaccination and SARS-CoV-2 variants. Sequencing used immunoSEQ multiplex PCR; TCRdb keeps in-frame clones, though not all of them. The sample consists of over 250,000 clones, more than 75% of them appearing once. Treatment indicated: around 19 received Ad26.COV2.S at low or high dose, single or two shots; about 5 received placebo; per-sample allocation not given. Samples were taken on day 63 after the first vaccine or placebo injection. The material sequenced was peripheral blood, taken in a trial of Ad26.COV2.S vaccine versus placebo. The receptors come from a person aged 18-60 years who received the Ad26.COV2.S COVID-19 vaccine or a placebo.

The CDR3 DNA sequence: TGTGCCAGCAGCCCTGGGACAGGTCGAAGCTACGAGCAGTACTTC. It codes for CASSPGTGRSYEQYF. The chain combines TRBV9 with TRBJ2-7, with TRBD1 identical over 8 bases. This CDR3 region has 15 residues. After removal of 4 bases from V and 3 bases from J, the junction contained 9 bases not matched to a gene. Germline V CDR1 and CDR2: SGDLS, YYNGEE.

V is TRBV15 and J is TRBJ2-7; D unclear. This CDR3 contains 14 residues. V lost 0 bases to trimming and J lost 6 bases, with 12 bases between them. Germline CDR1 and CDR2: LNHNV and YYDKDF (reference sequence). DNA of the CDR3: TGTGCCACCAGCAGAGATCGGCAGGCCGGCGAGCAGTACTTC. Its protein product is CATSRDRQAGEQYF.

The sample holds one count of this clone. The chain has TRBV2 and TRBJ1-5, with D possibly TRBD1 on 6 matching bases. V lost 11 bases, J lost 0 bases, and 17 bases lay in between. The CDR3 covers 15 residues. Germline V gene lookup returns CDR1 SNHLY and CDR2 FYNNEI. The CDR3 here is CASRQESYSNQPQHF. In DNA, the CDR3 is TGTGCCTCAAGACAGGAGTCTTATAGCAATCAGCCCCAGCATTTT.

The J gene is TRBJ1-2, the V gene TRBV19; tentatively, D is TRBD1 (5 bases). Looked up from germline, CDR1 is LNHDA and CDR2 is SQIVND (reference sequence). V was cut by 6 bases and J by 3 bases, with 8 bases left in between. The CDR3 consists of 12 residues. The CDR3 region is CASSRDYYGYTF. For the CDR3, the DNA is TGTGCCAGTAGCAGGGATTACTATGGCTACACCTTC. Using reference TRBV19 and TRBJ1-2 for the parts outside the CDR3, the full variable domain is DGGITQSPKYLFRKEGQNVTLSCEQNLNHDAMYWYRQDPGQGLRLIYYSQIVNDFQKGDIAEGYSVSREKKESFPLTVTSAQKNPTAFYLCASSRDYYGYTFGSGTRLTVV.

Written as DNA, the CDR3 is TGTGCCAGTAGTATCCTCGGGGTCAGAAACTATGGCTACACCTTC. It is translated as CASSILGVRNYGYTF. The rearrangement uses TRBV19 and TRBJ1-2; no reliable D call. Trimming cost V 3 bases and J 2 bases, with 13 bases left between them. Per germline, CDR1 LNHDA and CDR2 SQIVND (reference sequence). The CDR3 runs to 15 residues.

The chain combines TRBV7-6 with TRBJ2-1, with D tentatively TRBD1 (6 bases). V dropped 2 bases and J dropped 0 bases, with 11 bases sitting between them. The germline CDR1 and CDR2 sequences are SGHVS and FNYEAQ. The CDR3 sequence is 16 residues long. CDR3 protein: CASSLTGRGSYNEQFF. The CDR3 bases are TGTGCCAGCAGCTTAACGGGCAGGGGCTCCTACAATGAGCAGTTCTTC.

This clone was seen a single time. The chain uses TRBV28 and TRBJ2-5; D might be TRBD1 (7 bases). V was cut by 4 bases and J by 3 bases, with 18 bases left in between. This CDR3 contains 16 residues. The germline gives CDR1 MDHEN, CDR2 SYDVKM. CDR3 protein: CASSSTGDRKKETQYF. The CDR3 DNA sequence: TGTGCCAGCAGTTCAACGGGGGACAGAAAGAAAGAGACCCAGTACTTC.

The V gene is TRBV4-1, the J gene TRBJ1-3; no definite D call. Germline loops: CDR1 MGHRA, CDR2 YSYEKL. The CDR3 totals 15 residues. Trimming stripped 0 bases from V and 4 bases from J, with 10 bases between. For the CDR3, the DNA is TGCGCCAGCAGCCAAGAAGCCCGAGGAGGAAACACCATATATTTT. This sequence encodes CASSQEARGGNTIYF.

This chain links TRBV30 with TRBJ2-1; D unresolved. Germline CDR1 is GTSNPN and CDR2 is SVGIG (reference sequence). Trimming removed 0 bases at V and 3 bases at J, with 3 bases between. This CDR3 region has 12 residues. The CDR3 nucleotides are TGTGCCTGGAGTGTTTACTACAATGAGCAGTTCTTC. Protein: CAWSVYYNEQFF.

With regard to this clone: One junction end does not reproduce the germline sequence, and a read error may be involved. The CDR3 loop reads CASSPWSVQTYNEQFF. In DNA, the CDR3 is TGTGCCAGTTCACCTTGGTCAGTGCAGACCTACAATGAGCAGTTCTTC. The V gene is TRBV18, the J gene TRBJ2-1; D call uncertain. The CDR3 runs to 16 residues. Germline CDR1 is KGHSH and CDR2 is LQKENI.

The chain recombines TRBV6-5 with TRBJ1-3, with 7 bases matching TRBD1. V was pared by 6 bases and J by 1 base, with 6 bases of the junction left unmatched. This CDR3 is 15 amino acids long. The germline V gene has CDR1 MNHEY and CDR2 SVGAGI. The DNA of the CDR3 is TGTGCCAGCAGAACCGGGACAGCGTCTGGAAACACCATATATTTT. It yields the protein CASRTGTASGNTIYF.

V usage is TRBV3-1 (or the pseudogene TRBV3-2) and J usage is TRBJ1-1; 8 bases line up with TRBD1. Looked up from germline, CDR1 is LGHDT and CDR2 is YNNKEL (reference sequence). V was clipped by 6 bases and J by 4 bases; unmatched bases: 4. The CDR3 totals 13 residues. The CDR3 nucleotides read TGTGCCAGCAGACTCACAGGGGGCACTGAAGCTTTCTTT. Its protein is CASRLTGGTEAFF.

Only a few counts were recorded for this clone. V usage is TRBV3-1 (or the pseudogene TRBV3-2) and J usage is TRBJ1-6; D is unclear. The CDR3 runs to 13 residues. The V end was cut by 0 bases, the J end by 10 bases, with 7 bases between. CDR1 is LGHDT, CDR2 YNNKEL, per germline (reference sequence). CDR3 sequence (DNA): TGTGCCAGCAGCCAAGAGGACGGGTCACCCCTCCACTTT. Its protein is CASSQEDGSPLHF.

The chain is built from TRBV5-5 and TRBJ1-6; D ambiguous. Trimming removed 0 bases at V and 6 bases at J, with 16 bases between. The CDR3 extends over 17 amino acids. Germline V gene sequence: CDR1 SGHKS, CDR2 YYEKEE (reference sequence). The CDR3 nucleotides are TGTGCCAGCAGCTTGGCTGGCATTGAGACTATTAATTCACCCCTCCACTTT. As protein: CASSLAGIETINSPLHF.

V usage is TRBV12-5 and J usage is TRBJ2-6; D is unresolved. The CDR3 runs 16 residues. Trimming took 1 base from V and 4 from J, leaving 11 bases between them. Germline CDR1 reads LGHNT; CDR2 reads FRNRAP. The CDR3, as DNA: TGTGCTAGTGGTTTGGGCCGGGTGGCAGGGGCCAACGTCCTGACTTTC. Protein: CASGLGRVAGANVLTF.

V gene TRBV5-6 combines with J gene TRBJ2-7; D is perhaps TRBD1 or TRBD2 (5 bases each). The V end was cut by 1 base, the J end by 2 bases, with 16 bases between. Germline values: CDR1 SGHDT, CDR2 YYEEEE. This CDR3 is built from 16 residues. The CDR3 nucleotides are TGTGCCAGCAGCTTGCAGGGACGTCAGATTACCTACGAGCAGTACTTC. Residues: CASSLQGRQITYEQYF. Filled out from reference TRBV5-6 and TRBJ2-7, the complete variable domain reads DAGVTQSPTHLIKTRGQQVTLRCSPKSGHDTVSWYQQALGQGPQFIFQYYEEEERQRGNFPDRFSGHQFPNYSSELNVNALLLGDSALYLCASSLQGRQITYEQYFGPGTRLTVT.

The rearrangement joins TRBV7-2 to TRBJ2-2; perhaps TRBD2 as D (6 bases). Trimming pared 5 bases from V and 2 bases from J, leaving 15 bases between. The germline gives CDR1 SGHTA, CDR2 FQGNSA. There are 16 residues in the CDR3. The chain's CDR3 is CASSRDSIRNTGELFF. The DNA of the CDR3 is TGTGCCAGCAGCAGGGACTCCATCCGAAACACCGGGGAGCTGTTTTTT.